This TCR beta chain was captured by sequencing in a study of T-cell reconstitution after alpha-beta-depleted transplantation in children. Overall study findings and caveats: Newly generated T cells supplied most T-cell counts and diversity one year post-transplant. Reportedly, roughly two months post-transplant, alpha-beta T cells arose from several hundred expanded graft clones. Surviving recipient T cells and intrathymic progenitors accounted for some patients' high TCRbeta diversity at day 60.

Preparing the TCRbeta library involved the use of unique molecular identifiers. TCRdb reprocessed the PCR reads with MiXCR, giving one entry per CDR3 protein. The data show about 290,000 distinct CDR3 sequences, with around 9.1% seen just once and over 6% held by the top ten. The CDR3 extends over 14 amino acids. The V gene lost 0 bases and the J gene lost 3 bases, with 9 bases spanning the gap. The germline gives CDR1 LGHNA, CDR2 YNFKEQ. This clonotype was detected ten times or more. No antigen is known for it. The chain joins TRBV4-2 to TRBJ2-7; the D call may be TRBD1 or TRBD2 (5 bases each). The TCR comes from a boy under three years old with acute myeloid leukemia, due to receive a stem cell transplant. The sample in question was PBMCs, obtained before TCRalphabeta/CD19-depleted stem cell transplant. The CDR3 DNA reads as TGTGCCAGCAGCCAAGAGGGGACCCTCTACGAGCAGTACTTC. This codes for CASSQEGTLYEQYF.